The rows below give T cell receptor beta chains drawn from one sample of a study of Graves' ophthalmopathy and Graves' hyperthyroidism. TCRdb re-called the multiplex PCR reads through MiXCR, storing one row per CDR3 protein. The sample holds approximately 410,000 distinct CDR3 sequences, roughly 14% seen once. Input material: peripheral blood. These receptors all come from a woman aged 18-29 years with stable Graves' hyperthyroidism. The CDR3 runs from the conserved cysteine through the conserved F or W. The size of a clone is reported for some rows only, either as once, few or many, or as a class for expanded clones.

CDR3 protein | clone size | J gene | V gene
CASSEGGFPDQETQYF | once | TRBJ2-5 | TRBV6-1
CASGTGVQPQHF | many | TRBJ1-5 | TRBV19
CASSYSEGGYEQYF | many | TRBJ2-7 | TRBV6-5
CASSSRGGRISWNTEAFF | NA | TRBJ1-1 | TRBV18
CASSSRATEAFF | many | TRBJ1-1 | TRBV7-9
CASSPRVKADTEAFF | many | TRBJ1-1 | TRBV18
CASSIQVATEAFF | many | TRBJ1-1 | TRBV7-6
CASSHTGNSGEQYF | many | TRBJ2-7 | TRBV13
CASSGYYQETQYF | NA | TRBJ2-5 | TRBV10-1
CATSDTGSLLGQYF | many | TRBJ2-7 | TRBV24-1
CASSPTRGLPYEQYF | few | TRBJ2-7 | TRBV7-2
CASSATRSYNQLQHF | few | TRBJ1-5 | TRBV6-1
CASSPLLGKDGYTF | many | TRBJ1-2 | TRBV5-1
CASGLPPVETQYF | many | TRBJ2-5 | TRBV12-5
CAISESIAAGATEAFF | many | TRBJ1-1 | TRBV10-3
CASRRQGASKNIKYF | NA | TRBJ2-4 | TRBV6-1
CASSPGGGAAYEQYF | few | TRBJ2-7 | TRBV3-1
CASTGTEAFGYTF | many | TRBJ1-2 | TRBV6-5
CASSSGQGMFGQYF | NA | TRBJ2-7 | TRBV7-2
CASTSDRGHYISNQPRHF | NA | TRBJ1-5 | TRBV19
CASTRRTGWSYEQYF | many | TRBJ2-7 | TRBV6-2/TRBV6-3
CAISLTSGGASYEQYF | many | TRBJ2-7 | TRBV10-3
CASTSLGQGNYGYTF | many | TRBJ1-2 | TRBV6-2/TRBV6-3
CASSPAVTANTEAFF | many | TRBJ1-1 | TRBV12-3/TRBV12-4